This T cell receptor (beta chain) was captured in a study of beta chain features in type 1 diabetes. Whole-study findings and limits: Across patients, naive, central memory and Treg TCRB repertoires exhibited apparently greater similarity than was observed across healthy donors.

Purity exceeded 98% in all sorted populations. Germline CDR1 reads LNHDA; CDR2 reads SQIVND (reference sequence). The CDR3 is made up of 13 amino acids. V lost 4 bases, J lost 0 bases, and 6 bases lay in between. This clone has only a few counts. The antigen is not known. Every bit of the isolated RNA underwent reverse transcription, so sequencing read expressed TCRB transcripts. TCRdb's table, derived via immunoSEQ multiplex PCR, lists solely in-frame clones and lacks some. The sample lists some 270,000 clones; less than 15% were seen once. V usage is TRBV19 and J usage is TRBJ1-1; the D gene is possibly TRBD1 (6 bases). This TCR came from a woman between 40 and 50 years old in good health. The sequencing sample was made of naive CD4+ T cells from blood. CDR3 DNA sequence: TGTGCCAGTAGTAGGACAGTGAACACTGAAGCTTTCTTT. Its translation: CASSRTVNTEAFF.